Presented here are 25 T cell receptor beta chains from one specimen sequenced in a study of blood T cell repertoires in COVID-19. Sequencing was performed with immunoSEQ multiplex PCR; in TCRdb, only in-frame clones are kept and a portion is missing. The sample holds over 200,000 clones, 70% to 90% seen once. The specimen was PBMCs or T cells enriched from blood (not recorded which). These receptors all stem from a man younger than 30 who had recovered from COVID-19.

The chain has TRBV2 and TRBJ1-1; D remains unclear. The CDR3 consists of 15 residues. Between the trimmed V and J ends, which lost 7 bases and 0 bases, there was a span of 15 bases. The germline CDR1 and CDR2 sequences are SNHLY and FYNNEI. The CDR3 protein is CASTGRRLMNTEAFF. The CDR3 nucleotides are TGTGCCAGCACCGGCCGCCGACTTATGAACACTGAAGCTTTCTTT.

The rearrangement links TRBV4-1 to TRBJ2-2, with 9 nucleotides matching TRBD2. CDR3 length: 16 amino acids. CDR1 and CDR2 (germline): MGHRA, YSYEKL. The V and J ends lost 1 base and 6 bases, in that order; junction bases with no gene match: 6. The CDR3 nucleotides read TGCGCCAGCAGCCAAGGTAGCGGGAGATCAGCCGGGGAGCTGTTTTTT. Translation gives CASSQGSGRSAGELFF.

The rearrangement uses TRBV3-1 (or the pseudogene TRBV3-2) and TRBJ2-5; D call uncertain. Germline V lookup: CDR1 LGHDT, CDR2 YNNKEL (reference sequence). Trimming removed 0 bases at V and 1 base at J, with 21 bases between. The CDR3 contains 19 residues. The CDR3 DNA follows: TGTGCCAGCAGCCAAGATTTTCCGCATCAGGATTATATCCAAGAGACCCAGTACTTC. This encodes CASSQDFPHQDYIQETQYF.

The genes are TRBV28 and TRBJ2-3, with TRBD1 matching over 10 bases. This CDR3 is built from 14 residues. Trimming cost V 8 bases and J 3 bases; bases outside gene matches: 5. Per the germline V gene, CDR1 is MDHEN and CDR2 is SYDVKM. CDR3 sequence: CASEGGQGTDTQYF. In DNA form, the CDR3 reads TGTGCCAGCGAAGGGGGACAGGGGACAGATACGCAGTATTTT.

The chain recombines TRBV14 with TRBJ1-5, with D possibly being TRBD1 (6 bases). Trimming took 0 bases from V and 0 from J, leaving 6 bases between them. The CDR3 runs to 15 residues. The V gene's germline CDR1 is SGHDN and CDR2 FVKESK. The CDR3 DNA reads TGTGCCAGCAGCCAAGACAGGGGTAGCAATCAGCCCCAGCATTTT. This sequence encodes CASSQDRGSNQPQHF.

The rearrangement joins TRBV12-5 to TRBJ1-5, with D possibly matching TRBD1 (5 bases). The CDR3 runs to 15 residues. With 1 base removed from V and 5 bases from J, the gap between germline ends came to 12 bases. CDR1 LGHNT and CDR2 FRNRAP come from the germline V gene. The CDR3 sequence: CASGLAVGGDQPQHF. For the CDR3, the DNA is TGTGCTAGTGGTTTGGCGGTGGGGGGGGATCAGCCCCAGCATTTT.

The chain employs TRBV16 and TRBJ2-1, with D maybe TRBD1 (6 bases). CDR3 size: 12 residues. The germline CDR1 and CDR2 sequences are KGHSY and FQNENV. V dropped 5 bases and J dropped 10 bases, with 12 bases sitting between them. CDR3 amino acids: CASSEQGREQFF. The DNA for the CDR3 is TGTGCCAGCAGCGAACAGGGTCGGGAGCAGTTCTTC.

This rearrangement joins TRBV6-5 to TRBJ1-2; no clear D gene. V lost 2 bases and J 5 bases, leaving 12 bases between the germline ends. This CDR3 contains 14 residues. The germline V gene encodes CDR1 MNHEY and CDR2 SVGAGI. CDR3 sequence reads: CASSYARVGYGYTF. The CDR3 coding sequence is TGTGCCAGCAGTTACGCGAGGGTAGGGTATGGCTACACCTTC.

V usage is TRBV19 and J usage is TRBJ2-3, with TRBD2 as a possible D gene (5 bases). CDR1 and CDR2 from the germline V gene are LNHDA and SQIVND (reference sequence). This CDR3 spans 12 amino acids. Trimming pared 6 bases from V and 4 bases from J, leaving 8 bases between. CDR3 sequence reads: CASSRGPDTQYF. CDR3 coding DNA: TGTGCCAGTAGCCGAGGGCCAGATACGCAGTATTTT.

This chain links TRBV18 with TRBJ2-2; 10 bases are shared with TRBD1. CDR1 is KGHSH and CDR2 is LQKENI in the germline V gene. V shed 5 bases and J 6 bases; nucleotides not matched to a gene: 9. The length of the CDR3 is 16 residues. CDR3 region: CASSATGTGAAGELFF. Here the CDR3 DNA reads TGTGCCAGCTCAGCGACCGGGACAGGGGCTGCCGGGGAGCTGTTTTTT.

The sample holds a few counts of this clone. The chain carries TRBV6-5 and TRBJ1-2; D ambiguous. Per the germline V gene, CDR1 is MNHEY and CDR2 is SVGAGI. V shed 8 bases and J shed 5 bases, with 18 bases lying between them. The CDR3 covers 14 residues. CDR3 nucleotide sequence: TGTGCCAGCGGGCTCAGGAGGCCGCGGTATGGCTACACCTTC. Protein product: CASGLRRPRYGYTF.

This rearrangement joins TRBV27 to TRBJ1-1; D gene unclear. CDR3 size: 16 residues. Germline V gene data show CDR1 as MNHEY and CDR2 as SMNVEV (reference sequence). V lost 5 bases and J lost 0, with 16 bases in between. The CDR3 nucleotides read TGTGCCAGCAGTCGTACCATGACAAGTGTGAACACTGAAGCTTTCTTT. This gives the protein CASSRTMTSVNTEAFF.

The chain employs TRBV29-1 and TRBJ1-2, with D uncertain. CDR1 and CDR2 from the germline V gene are SQVTM and ANQGSEA. V dropped 6 bases and J dropped 5 bases, with 16 bases sitting between them. The CDR3 has 13 amino acids. The CDR3 spells CSVDPQSAYGYTF. The CDR3 nucleotides read TGCAGCGTGGATCCACAGTCCGCGTATGGCTACACCTTC.

This clone was counted a single time. V usage is TRBV19 and J usage is TRBJ2-1; 16 bases map to TRBD2. V lost 4 bases, J lost 7 bases, and 7 bases stayed unmatched. Germline V gene sequence: CDR1 LNHDA, CDR2 SQIVND (reference sequence). The CDR3 is 17 amino acids. The DNA for the CDR3 is TGTGCCAGTAGTACGGGACTAGCGGGAGGGATTGGGAATGAGCAGTTCTTC. This translates into CASSTGLAGGIGNEQFF.

The genes are TRBV5-6 and TRBJ1-4; 7 bases are a match to TRBD1. This CDR3 comprises 14 residues. The V gene end was trimmed by 4 bases and the J gene end by 8 bases; junction bases not matched to a gene: 8. CDR1 and CDR2 from the germline V gene are SGHDT and YYEEEE. The CDR3 DNA reads TGTGCCAGCAGCGGGGGACAGCGGTGGGAAAAACTGTTTTTT. It is translated as CASSGGQRWEKLFF. The whole variable domain, remainder taken from reference TRBV5-6 and TRBJ1-4, is DAGVTQSPTHLIKTRGQQVTLRCSPKSGHDTVSWYQQALGQGPQFIFQYYEEEERQRGNFPDRFSGHQFPNYSSELNVNALLLGDSALYLCASSGGQRWEKLFFGSGTQLSVL.

The chain has TRBV19 and TRBJ1-5; TRBD1 agrees at 8 bases. With V trimmed by 2 bases and J by 5 bases, 2 bases remained unmatched. The CDR3 extends over 14 amino acids. CDR1 is LNHDA and CDR2 is SQIVND in the germline V gene (reference sequence). The CDR3 DNA sequence: TGTGCCAGTAGTATATTCAGGGGGCATCAGCCCCAGCATTTT. Amino acids: CASSIFRGHQPQHF.

V is TRBV28 and J is TRBJ1-2, with D possibly matching TRBD1 (6 bases). Trimming cost V 2 bases and J 1 base, with 8 bases left between them. The germline V gene encodes CDR1 MDHEN and CDR2 SYDVKM. The CDR3 contains 14 residues. The CDR3 bases are TGTGCCAGCAGTTTAGGGGGCGGTAACTATGGCTACACCTTC. Translated, it gives CASSLGGGNYGYTF.

Turning to this clone: Other DNA sequences in this specimen translate into the identical CDR3. The rearrangement joins TRBV3-1 (or the pseudogene TRBV3-2) to TRBJ2-7, with 9 bases that match TRBD2. CDR1 is LGHDT, CDR2 YNNKEL, per germline (reference sequence). The CDR3 extends over 14 amino acids. Trimming at V came to 2 bases and at J to 2 bases, leaving 1 base not matched to a gene. CDR3 in DNA: TGTGCCAGCAGCCAACGCGGGGGGGCCTACGAGCAGTACTTC. Amino acids: CASSQRGGAYEQYF.

V gene TRBV24-1 combines with J gene TRBJ1-5; D is unclear. The CDR3 consists of 14 residues. Germline V lookup: CDR1 KGHDR, CDR2 SFDVKD. The V end lost 5 bases, the J end lost 0 bases, and 7 bases lay between the germline ends. The CDR3 DNA sequence: TGTGCCACCAGTGCCAGTTATAGCAATCAGCCCCAGCATTTT. As protein: CATSASYSNQPQHF.

The chain links TRBV30 to TRBJ1-2; TRBD1 might be the D (6 bases). This CDR3 is 13 amino acids long. CDR1 GTSNPN and CDR2 SVGIG come from the germline V gene (reference sequence). Trimming stripped 0 bases from V and 5 bases from J, with 10 bases between. CDR3 residues: CAWSVQGGYGYTF. The CDR3 nucleotides are TGTGCCTGGAGTGTACAGGGAGGGTATGGCTACACCTTC.

About this clone: This CDR3 is also generated by other DNA sequences in the sample. This chain joins TRBV5-1 and TRBJ1-1, with D hard to call. The CDR3 extends over 14 amino acids. The V gene lost 0 bases and the J gene lost 1 base, with 7 bases spanning the gap. Germline assignment: CDR1 SGHRS and CDR2 YFSETQ. The CDR3 DNA is TGCGCCAGCAGCTTGGCCCGCGGGAACACTGAAGCTTTCTTT. Translated: CASSLARGNTEAFF. Supplemented by reference TRBV5-1 and TRBJ1-1, the full variable domain reads KAGVTQTPRYLIKTRGQQVTLSCSPISGHRSVSWYQQTPGQGLQFLFEYFSETQRNKGNFPGRFSGRQFSNSRSEMNVSTLELGDSALYLCASSLARGNTEAFFGQGTRLTVV.

The DNA of the CDR3 is TGTGCCAGCAGTTTCGCAGGGGGACTAGCGGGAGGGCCCAATGAGCAGTTCTTC. It encodes CASSFAGGLAGGPNEQFF. The chain recombines TRBV27 with TRBJ2-1, with 16 positions matching TRBD2. V was pared by 3 bases and J by 6 bases, with 8 bases of the junction left unmatched. The germline V gene encodes CDR1 MNHEY and CDR2 SMNVEV (reference sequence). The CDR3 spans 18 residues.

This clone showed up just a few times. The V and J genes are TRBV19 and TRBJ2-7; 11 bases are a match to TRBD2. V was pared by 5 bases and J by 5 bases, with 2 bases of the junction left unmatched. CDR3 length: 13 amino acids. Germline assignment: CDR1 LNHDA and CDR2 SQIVND (reference sequence). CDR3 loop: CASSYSGRDEQYF. CDR3 DNA sequence: TGTGCCAGTAGTTATAGCGGGAGGGACGAGCAGTACTTC.

The gene calls are TRBV9 and TRBJ2-2; 7 positions agree with TRBD1. CDR3 length equals 15 residues. Germline V CDR1 and CDR2: SGDLS, YYNGEE. The J segment lost 6 bases and the V segment lost 2 bases, leaving 7 bases of the junction unmatched. CDR3 in amino acids: CASSVGTVSSGELFF. CDR3 in DNA: TGTGCCAGCAGCGTGGGGACAGTTTCCTCCGGGGAGCTGTTTTTT.

The chain couples TRBV11-2 to TRBJ1-6; D ambiguous. V was pared by 5 bases and J by 5 bases, with 13 bases between. Germline CDR1 is SGHAT and CDR2 is FQNNGV. The CDR3 is made up of 15 amino acids. This CDR3 reads CASSPEAANNSPLHF. DNA for the CDR3: TGTGCCAGCAGCCCCGAGGCAGCGAATAATTCACCCCTCCACTTT.